These 24 T cell receptor beta chains originate from one sample sequenced in a study of CD8 T cells in ankylosing spondylitis. TCRdb recomputed calls from the 5' RACE reads with MiXCR, one row per CDR3 protein. Among about 170,000 distinct CDR3 sequences listed, about 18% were seen once. Sample: blood, either unsorted or a sorted T cell fraction (not recorded which). These TCRs come from a male donor with ankylosing spondylitis or in good health (not recorded which).

This clonotype occurred many times. The chain carries TRBV5-1 and TRBJ2-7; D possibly corresponds to TRBD1 (6 bases). From germline, CDR1 is SGHRS and CDR2 YFSETQ. CDR3 length: 15 residues. V was clipped by 2 bases and J by 1 base, with 13 bases between them. CDR3: CASSLGSTGSYEQYF. CDR3 nucleotide sequence: TGCGCCAGCAGCTTAGGATCGACAGGTTCCTACGAGCAGTACTTC.

V gene TRBV3-1 combines with J gene TRBJ2-7; TRBD1 matches at 7 bases. Germline V gene lookup returns CDR1 LGHDT and CDR2 YNNKEL (reference sequence). CDR3 length: 14 amino acids. The V segment lost 3 bases and the J segment 0 bases; nucleotides outside the gene matches: 2. CDR3 DNA: TGTGCCAGCAGCCAGGGGACAGCCTCCTACGAGCAGTACTTC. This codes for CASSQGTASYEQYF.

This clonotype was counted at least ten times. The J gene is TRBJ1-1, the V gene TRBV20-1; no definite D call. Germline CDR1 DFQATT, CDR2 SNEGSKA (reference sequence). The V end was cut by 6 bases, the J end by 2 bases, with 10 bases between. This CDR3 spans 12 amino acids. CDR3 DNA sequence: TGCAGTGCAGACACTACCAACACTGAAGCTTTCTTT. Protein: CSADTTNTEAFF.

CDR3 sequence (DNA): TGTGCCAGTAGTCGAAGTTCGACAGGTTATGGCTACACCTTC. Protein product: CASSRSSTGYGYTF. The chain has TRBV19 and TRBJ1-2, with D possibly TRBD1 on 6 matching bases. Trimming pared 5 bases from V and 5 bases from J, leaving 15 bases between. The CDR3 loop spans 14 amino acids. Germline V gene sequence: CDR1 LNHDA, CDR2 SQIVND (reference sequence).

This clonotype has just a few counts. CDR3 region: CSASAALTLAEETQYF. The CDR3 DNA is TGCAGTGCTAGCGCGGCTCTGACCCTAGCGGAAGAGACCCAGTACTTC. The chain has TRBV20-1 and TRBJ2-5, with 7 bases fitting TRBD2. CDR1 is DFQATT, CDR2 SNEGSKA, per germline (reference sequence). Trimming took 3 bases from V and 3 from J; bases not matched to a gene: 13. The CDR3 runs to 16 residues.

V usage is TRBV29-1 and J usage is TRBJ2-3, with 11 bases aligning to TRBD2. V lost 3 bases and J lost 3; bases outside the gene matches: 8. This CDR3 is built from 16 residues. The V gene's germline CDR1 is SQVTM and CDR2 ANQGSEA. The CDR3 DNA follows: TGCAGCGTTGACGGTACGACTAGCGGGACTACAGATACGCAGTATTTT. Translation: CSVDGTTSGTTDTQYF.

This clonotype appeared a few times. The J gene is TRBJ2-3, the V gene TRBV20-1, with unresolved D. Germline CDR1 is DFQATT and CDR2 is SNEGSKA (reference sequence). CDR3 length equals 15 residues. The V end lost 3 bases, the J end lost 2 bases, and 15 bases lay between the germline ends. The CDR3, as DNA: TGCAGTGCTAGTATCTCCGATTCCCACACAGATACGCAGTATTTT. This translates into CSASISDSHTDTQYF.

As to this clonotype: Given the absence of the conserved phenylalanine or tryptophan at the CDR3 end, a read error is likely. The rearrangement joins TRBV6-1 to TRBJ2-5; 8 nucleotides match TRBD2. From germline, CDR1 is MNHNS and CDR2 SASEGT. This CDR3 comprises 13 residues. The V segment lost 6 bases and the J segment 4 bases; nucleotides outside the gene matches: 4. In DNA, the CDR3 is TGTGCCAGCAGCCCGGGACTAGTAGAGACCCAGTACGTC. Translating gives CASSPGLVETQYV.

This chain uses TRBV5-1 with TRBJ2-5; 11 nucleotides align to TRBD2. Per the germline V gene, CDR1 is SGHRS and CDR2 is YFSETQ. The length of the CDR3 is 16 residues. Trimming removed 2 bases from V and 1 base from J; junction bases left unmatched: 4. DNA for the CDR3: TGCGCCAGCAGCTTAGCCGGGACTAGCGGCCAAGAGACCCAGTACTTC. Translated: CASSLAGTSGQETQYF.

This chain uses TRBV6-1 with TRBJ2-7, with D possibly being TRBD2 (5 bases). This CDR3 is built from 14 residues. Germline loops: CDR1 MNHNS, CDR2 SASEGT. Trimming removed 8 bases at V and 7 bases at J, with 21 bases between. The CDR3 loop is CASSRKGAVPEQYF. CDR3 in DNA: TGTGCCAGCTCCCGCAAGGGAGCTGTTCCGGAGCAGTACTTC.

This clonotype was picked up many times. V usage is TRBV19 and J usage is TRBJ1-4; D ambiguous. The germline V gene has CDR1 LNHDA and CDR2 SQIVND (reference sequence). V lost 3 bases, J lost 0 bases, and 8 bases lay in between. The CDR3 contains 15 residues. As DNA, the CDR3 is TGTGCCAGTAGTATCGGGGAAACAACTAATGAAAAACTGTTTTTT. This gives the protein CASSIGETTNEKLFF.

This clonotype showed up many times. The chain uses TRBV5-1 and TRBJ2-1; D is uncertain. Trimming cost V 7 bases and J 4 bases, with 15 bases left between them. The V gene's germline CDR1 is SGHRS and CDR2 YFSETQ. The CDR3 loop spans 14 amino acids. This chain's CDR3 is CASRSAESYNEQFF. CDR3 bases: TGCGCCAGCCGATCCGCGGAGAGTTACAATGAGCAGTTCTTC.

This chain uses TRBV11-2 with TRBJ2-1; TRBD2 matches 13 bases. Germline values: CDR1 SGHAT, CDR2 FQNNGV. Germline trimming cut 0 bases from V and 0 bases from J; bases unmatched to any gene: 2. The CDR3 has 18 amino acids. Written as DNA, the CDR3 is TGTGCCAGCAGCTTAGAACTAGCGGGAGGGCCCTCCTACAATGAGCAGTTCTTC. Residues: CASSLELAGGPSYNEQFF.

The chain carries TRBV18 and TRBJ1-5; no firm D call. The CDR3 is 14 residues long. From germline, CDR1 is KGHSH and CDR2 LQKENI. Trimming stripped 6 bases from V and 3 bases from J, with 12 bases between. Here the CDR3 DNA reads TGTGCCAGCTCGACGGCTTGGACCAATCAGCCCCAGCATTTT. It specifies CASSTAWTNQPQHF.

This clonotype was counted between two and nine times. The chain uses TRBV5-1 and TRBJ1-6; a possible D gene is TRBD1 (6 bases). Trimming took off 2 bases at V and 6 bases at J, with 9 bases between the two ends. The CDR3 extends over 14 amino acids. From germline, CDR1 is SGHRS and CDR2 YFSETQ. The CDR3 DNA sequence: TGCGCCAGCAGCTTTTTGGACAGTAATTCACCCCTCCACTTT. Protein product: CASSFLDSNSPLHF. The variable domain in full, completed from reference TRBV5-1 and TRBJ1-6, reads KAGVTQTPRYLIKTRGQQVTLSCSPISGHRSVSWYQQTPGQGLQFLFEYFSETQRNKGNFPGRFSGRQFSNSRSEMNVSTLELGDSALYLCASSFLDSNSPLHFGNGTRLTVT.

This clonotype was counted at least ten times. The V call is TRBV5-1, the J call TRBJ2-1; possible D gene TRBD2, 5 bases. The CDR3 spans 14 residues. With 0 bases removed from V and 4 bases from J, the gap between germline ends came to 8 bases. Germline lookup yields CDR1 SGHRS and CDR2 YFSETQ. CDR3 sequence (DNA): TGCGCCAGCAGCTTGGTTTGGGAGTACAATGAGCAGTTCTTC. Its translation: CASSLVWEYNEQFF.

This clonotype was counted at least ten times. The chain couples TRBV28 to TRBJ1-2; D perhaps matches TRBD1 (5 bases). This CDR3 contains 11 residues. From germline, CDR1 is MDHEN and CDR2 SYDVKM. V shed 5 bases and J shed 8 bases, with 9 bases lying between them. The CDR3, as DNA: TGTGCCAGCAGTACAGGTGACGGCTACACCTTC. As protein: CASSTGDGYTF.

In regard to this clonotype: A junction boundary mismatches the germline segment, possibly from a read error. The J gene is TRBJ2-5, the V gene TRBV5-8; 7 bases are a match to TRBD2. This CDR3 is 14 amino acids long. Germline lookup yields CDR1 SGHTS and CDR2 YDEGEE. The CDR3 loop reads CARSSRRLAGAQYF. The CDR3 coding sequence is TGTGCCCGCAGCTCTCGCCGACTAGCCGGAGCCCAGTACTTC.

This clonotype came up a few times. The gene calls are TRBV5-1 and TRBJ2-7; D gene ambiguous. Trimming took 0 bases from V and 4 from J, leaving 8 bases between them. Germline V gives CDR1 SGHRS, CDR2 YFSETQ. This CDR3 spans 13 amino acids. The DNA of the CDR3 is TGCGCCAGCAGCTTGGATCTTGGTTACGAGCAGTACTTC. It codes for CASSLDLGYEQYF. The variable domain in full, with the rest retrieved from reference TRBV5-1 and TRBJ2-7, is KAGVTQTPRYLIKTRGQQVTLSCSPISGHRSVSWYQQTPGQGLQFLFEYFSETQRNKGNFPGRFSGRQFSNSRSEMNVSTLELGDSALYLCASSLDLGYEQYFGPGTRLTVT.

This clonotype has ten or more counts. The rearrangement joins TRBV10-3 to TRBJ2-5; D may correspond to TRBD1 or TRBD2 (5 bases each). Germline V lookup: CDR1 ENHRY, CDR2 SYGVKD. The ends were cut back, 0 bases at V and 5 bases at J, with 13 bases in the middle. The CDR3 is made up of 15 amino acids. This CDR3 is CAISESRGEWETQYF. DNA for the CDR3: TGTGCCATCAGTGAGTCGAGGGGAGAGTGGGAGACCCAGTACTTC.

This clonotype was detected many times. This chain joins TRBV5-1 and TRBJ2-1; unclear D gene. CDR3 length: 15 amino acids. Germline V lookup: CDR1 SGHRS, CDR2 YFSETQ. Trimming took 1 base from V and 0 from J, leaving 8 bases between them. Here the CDR3 reads CASSLSQSSYNEQFF. In DNA, the CDR3 is TGCGCCAGCAGCTTGTCGCAGAGCTCCTACAATGAGCAGTTCTTC.

The table lists this clonotype with many counts. This chain uses TRBV20-1 with TRBJ1-6; TRBD1 is a possible D gene (5 bases). The CDR3 loop spans 13 amino acids. Germline CDR1 is DFQATT and CDR2 is SNEGSKA (reference sequence). V was shortened by 5 bases and J by 9 bases, with 14 bases between the two germline ends. The CDR3 DNA sequence: TGCAGTGCTCAAAGTTCCAGGGTTTCACCCCTCCACTTT. Translation gives CSAQSSRVSPLHF.

In its sample, this clonotype was seen many times. The chain employs TRBV20-1 and TRBJ1-5; D not resolved. Germline CDR1 DFQATT, CDR2 SNEGSKA (reference sequence). V gave up 6 bases and J gave up 7 bases, with 16 bases separating them. This CDR3 is 13 amino acids long. CDR3 loop: CSAAWSVVQPQHF. The CDR3 coding sequence is TGCAGTGCCGCTTGGAGTGTTGTACAGCCCCAGCATTTT.

Regarding this clonotype: This may be a read error, as it is one base from a much larger clone. The chain links TRBV10-3 to TRBJ2-6, with a tentative D call TRBD1 (5 bases). The CDR3 loop spans 14 amino acids. The V gene's germline CDR1 is ENHRY and CDR2 SYGVKD. The CDR3, as DNA: TGTGCCATCAGGGACACTTCTGGGACCAACGTCCTGACTTTC. Translating it yields CAIRDTSGTNVLTF.